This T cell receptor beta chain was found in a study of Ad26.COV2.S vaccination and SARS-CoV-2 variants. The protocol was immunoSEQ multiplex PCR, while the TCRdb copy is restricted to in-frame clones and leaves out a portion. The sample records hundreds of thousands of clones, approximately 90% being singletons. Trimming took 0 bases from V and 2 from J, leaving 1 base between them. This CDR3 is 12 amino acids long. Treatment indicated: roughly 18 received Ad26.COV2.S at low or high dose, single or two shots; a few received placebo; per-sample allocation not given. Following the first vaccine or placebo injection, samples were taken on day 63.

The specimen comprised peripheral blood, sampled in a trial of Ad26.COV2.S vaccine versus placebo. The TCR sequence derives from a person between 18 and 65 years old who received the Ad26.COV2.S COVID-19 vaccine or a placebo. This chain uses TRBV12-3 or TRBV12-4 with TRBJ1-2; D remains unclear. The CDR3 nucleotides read TGTGCCAGCAGTTTAGCAAACTATGGCTACACCTTC. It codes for CASSLANYGYTF.